The T cell receptor (beta chain) described here comes from a study of cytomegalovirus exposure and HLA in healthy donors. V was pared by 3 bases and J by 2 bases, with 11 bases between. CDR1 LNHNV and CDR2 YYDKDF come from the germline V gene (reference sequence). The length of the CDR3 is 15 residues. Both 60 Vbeta primers and 13 Jbeta primers went into the PCR. Measured with immunoSEQ multiplex PCR; TCRdb has only the in-frame clones, and not every one. The table lists about 140,000 clones, about 9.1% of them singletons. This clone was counted only a few times. Sequenced sample: PBMCs. This chain links TRBV15 with TRBJ1-5; D gene ambiguous. This TCR was recovered from a woman aged 40 to 49 in good health and CMV-seropositive. CDR3 nucleotides: TGTGCCACCAGCAGTGGCGGTGGAGGCAATCAGCCCCAGCATTTT. Translating it yields CATSSGGGGNQPQHF. Complete variable domain (other parts from reference TRBV15 and TRBJ1-5): DAMVIQNPRYQVTQFGKPVTLSCSQTLNHNVMYWYQQKSSQAPKLLFHYYDKDFNNEADTPDNFQSRRPNTSFCFLDIRSPGLGDTAMYLCATSSGGGGNQPQHFGDGTRLSIL.